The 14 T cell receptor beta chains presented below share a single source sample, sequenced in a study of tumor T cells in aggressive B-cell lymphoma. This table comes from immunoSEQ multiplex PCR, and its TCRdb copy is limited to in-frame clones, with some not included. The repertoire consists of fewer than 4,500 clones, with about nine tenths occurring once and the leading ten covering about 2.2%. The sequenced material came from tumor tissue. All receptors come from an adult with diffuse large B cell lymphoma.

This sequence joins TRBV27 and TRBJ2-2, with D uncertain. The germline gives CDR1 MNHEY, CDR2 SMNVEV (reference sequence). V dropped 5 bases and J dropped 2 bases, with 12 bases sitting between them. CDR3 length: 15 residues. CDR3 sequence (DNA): TGTGCCAGCAGTCTCCGAGGAGTTAACACCGGGGAGCTGTTTTTT. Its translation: CASSLRGVNTGELFF.

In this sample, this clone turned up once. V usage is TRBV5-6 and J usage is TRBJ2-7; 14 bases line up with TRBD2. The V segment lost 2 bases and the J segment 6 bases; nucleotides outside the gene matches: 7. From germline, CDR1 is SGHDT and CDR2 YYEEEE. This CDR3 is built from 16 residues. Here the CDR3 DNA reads TGTGCCAGCAGCTTTACCGGGGGACTAGCGGGAGTCGAGCAGTACTTC. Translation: CASSFTGGLAGVEQYF.

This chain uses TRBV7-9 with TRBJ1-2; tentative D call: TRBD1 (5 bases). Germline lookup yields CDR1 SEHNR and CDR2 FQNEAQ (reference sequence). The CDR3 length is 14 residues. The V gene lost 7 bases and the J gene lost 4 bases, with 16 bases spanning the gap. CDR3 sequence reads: CASNVLTGGYGYTF. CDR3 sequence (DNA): TGTGCCAGCAACGTACTGACCGGGGGCTATGGCTACACCTTC.

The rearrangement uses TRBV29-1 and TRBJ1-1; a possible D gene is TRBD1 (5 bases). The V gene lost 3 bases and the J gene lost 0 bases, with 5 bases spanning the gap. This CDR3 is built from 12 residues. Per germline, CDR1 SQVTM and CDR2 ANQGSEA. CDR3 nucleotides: TGCAGCGTTGACAGGGTGAACACTGAAGCTTTCTTT. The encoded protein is CSVDRVNTEAFF.

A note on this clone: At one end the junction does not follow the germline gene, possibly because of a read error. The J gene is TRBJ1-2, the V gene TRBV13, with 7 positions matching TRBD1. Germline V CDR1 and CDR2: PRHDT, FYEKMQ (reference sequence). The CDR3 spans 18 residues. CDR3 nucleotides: TGTGCCAGCGCTACACTGGGACAGATTACTGGGGGCGGCTATAGCTACACCTTC. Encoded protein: CASATLGQITGGGYSYTF.

CDR3: CASSGGLDGELFF. The DNA for the CDR3 is TGTGCCAGCAGCGGAGGACTTGACGGGGAGCTGTTTTTT. This chain uses TRBV5-6 with TRBJ2-2; D is possibly TRBD2 (5 bases). V gave up 4 bases and J gave up 7 bases, with 11 bases separating them. The CDR3 consists of 13 residues. CDR1 SGHDT and CDR2 YYEEEE come from the germline V gene. The full variable domain, its missing parts supplied by reference TRBV5-6 and TRBJ2-2, is DAGVTQSPTHLIKTRGQQVTLRCSPKSGHDTVSWYQQALGQGPQFIFQYYEEEERQRGNFPDRFSGHQFPNYSSELNVNALLLGDSALYLCASSGGLDGELFFGEGSRLTVL.

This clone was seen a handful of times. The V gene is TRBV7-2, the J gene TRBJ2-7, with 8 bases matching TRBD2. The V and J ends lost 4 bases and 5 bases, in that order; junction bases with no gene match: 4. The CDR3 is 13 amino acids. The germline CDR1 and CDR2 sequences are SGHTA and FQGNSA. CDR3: CASSSAGGNEQYF. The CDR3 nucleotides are TGTGCCAGCAGCTCCGCGGGGGGAAACGAGCAGTACTTC.

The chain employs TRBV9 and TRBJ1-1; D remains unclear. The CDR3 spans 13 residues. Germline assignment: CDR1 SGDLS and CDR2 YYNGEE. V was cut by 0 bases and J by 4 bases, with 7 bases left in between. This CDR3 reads CASSVVSSTEAFF. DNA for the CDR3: TGTGCCAGCAGCGTAGTATCCTCCACTGAAGCTTTCTTT.

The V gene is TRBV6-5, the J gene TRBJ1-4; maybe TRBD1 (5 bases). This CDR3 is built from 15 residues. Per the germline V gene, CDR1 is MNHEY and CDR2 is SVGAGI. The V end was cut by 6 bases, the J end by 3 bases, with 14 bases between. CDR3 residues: CASRPSEGSNEKLFF. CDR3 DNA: TGTGCCAGCAGGCCCTCGGAGGGGTCTAATGAAAAACTGTTTTTT.

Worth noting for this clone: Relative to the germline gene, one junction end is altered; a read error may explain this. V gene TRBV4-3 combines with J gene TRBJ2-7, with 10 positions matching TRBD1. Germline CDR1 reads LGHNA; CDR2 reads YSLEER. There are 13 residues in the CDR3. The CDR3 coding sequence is TGCGCCAACAGCCTGGGACAGGGGTCCGAGCAGTACTTC. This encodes CANSLGQGSEQYF.

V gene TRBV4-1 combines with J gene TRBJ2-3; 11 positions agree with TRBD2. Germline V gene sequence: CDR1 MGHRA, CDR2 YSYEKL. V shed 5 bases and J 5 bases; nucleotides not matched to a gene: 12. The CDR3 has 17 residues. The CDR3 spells CASSVPTSGKEKDTQYF. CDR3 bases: TGCGCCAGCAGCGTCCCGACTAGCGGGAAAGAAAAAGATACGCAGTATTTT.

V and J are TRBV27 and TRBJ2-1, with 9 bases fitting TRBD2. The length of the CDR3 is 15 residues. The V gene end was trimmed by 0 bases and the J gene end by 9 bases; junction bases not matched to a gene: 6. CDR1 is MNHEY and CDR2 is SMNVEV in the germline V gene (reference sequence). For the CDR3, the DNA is TGTGCCAGCAGTTTATCTAGCGGGAGAACAGGTGAGCAGTTCTTC. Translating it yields CASSLSSGRTGEQFF.

The CDR3 bases are TGCGCCAGCAGCCCGGACGGACTAGGCGGTGAGCAGTTCTTC. It is translated as CASSPDGLGGEQFF. J is TRBJ2-1 and V is TRBV5-1, with TRBD2 matching 7 bases. The CDR3 extends over 14 amino acids. V lost 4 bases, J lost 9 bases, and 10 bases stayed unmatched. The germline V gene has CDR1 SGHRS and CDR2 YFSETQ.

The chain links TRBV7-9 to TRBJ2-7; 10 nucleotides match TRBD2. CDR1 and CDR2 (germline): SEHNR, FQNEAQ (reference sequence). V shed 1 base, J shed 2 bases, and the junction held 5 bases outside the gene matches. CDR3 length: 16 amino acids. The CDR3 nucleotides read TGTGCCAGCAGCTTAGAGGCTAGCGGGGGACCCTACGAGCAGTACTTC. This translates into CASSLEASGGPYEQYF. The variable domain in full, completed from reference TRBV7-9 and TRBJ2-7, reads DTGVSQNPRHKITKRGQNVTFRCDPISEHNRLYWYRQTLGQGPEFLTYFQNEAQLEKSRLLSDRFSAERPKGSFSTLEIQRTEQGDSAMYLCASSLEASGGPYEQYFGPGTRLTVT.